This T cell receptor beta chain derives from a study of type 1 and type 2 diabetes patients. Study as a whole: Participants included type 1 and type 2 diabetes patients plus nondiabetic controls. CD4+ or CD8+ T cells were positively selected from PBMCs with microbeads.

Peripheral blood, about 11 milliliters per participant, was collected. Amplification started from genomic DNA. The TCR beta CDR3 region was amplified using 30 forward and 13 reverse primers. TCRdb re-derived calls from the multiplex PCR reads in MiXCR, one entry per CDR3 protein. This table holds 250,000 or so distinct CDR3 sequences, 47% found once. Findings and caveats of the study: Age and gender were not matched between study groups.

Remarks on this clonotype: The antigen remains unidentified.

Trimming removed 4 bases from V and 5 bases from J, with 15 bases in between. There are 14 residues in the CDR3. Germline values: CDR1 LNHDA, CDR2 SQIVND (reference sequence). Sequenced sample: peripheral blood mononuclear cells (PBMCs). This clonotype originated in a man between 18 and 35 years old with type 2 diabetes. The V gene is TRBV19, the J gene TRBJ2-7; D possibly corresponds to TRBD2 (6 bases). DNA for the CDR3: TGTGCCAGTAGTAAGGCTGGAGGGGTCGACGAGCAGTACTTC. It translates to CASSKAGGVDEQYF. Full variable domain (remainder filled in from reference TRBV19 and TRBJ2-7): DGGITQSPKYLFRKEGQNVTLSCEQNLNHDAMYWYRQDPGQGLRLIYYSQIVNDFQKGDIAEGYSVSREKKESFPLTVTSAQKNPTAFYLCASSKAGGVDEQYFGPGTRLTVT.